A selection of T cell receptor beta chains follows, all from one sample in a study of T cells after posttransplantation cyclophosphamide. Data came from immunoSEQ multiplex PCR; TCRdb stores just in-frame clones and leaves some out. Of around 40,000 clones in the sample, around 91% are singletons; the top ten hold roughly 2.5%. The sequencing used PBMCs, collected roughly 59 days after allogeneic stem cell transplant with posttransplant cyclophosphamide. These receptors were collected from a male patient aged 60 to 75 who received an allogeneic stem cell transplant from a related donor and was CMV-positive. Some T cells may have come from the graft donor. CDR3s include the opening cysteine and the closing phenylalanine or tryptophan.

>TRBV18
CASSFGLAGGPSRETQYF
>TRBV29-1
CSVEGFDRDGYTF
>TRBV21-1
CASSGDYYNEQFF
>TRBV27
CASRLDSMNTEAFF
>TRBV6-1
CASTDANRLPRESYTF
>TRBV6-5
CASNFLGGGTEAFF
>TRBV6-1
CASSEVSGVTRSPLHF
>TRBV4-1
CASSSTGGSGGANTGELFF
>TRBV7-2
CASTKTGGDGYTF
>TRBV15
CATSRSLEETQYF
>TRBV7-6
CASSSLQGTEAFF
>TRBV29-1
CSVARGNSNQPQHF
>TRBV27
CASSFQGGGSQPQHF
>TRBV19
CASQRDRFDYGYTF
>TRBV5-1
CASSVTGALTGANVLTF
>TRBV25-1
CASSERVSDEKLFF
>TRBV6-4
CASSELAGGRTGELFF
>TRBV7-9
CASSLGQGTGELFF
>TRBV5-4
CASSAIAGGPGETQYF
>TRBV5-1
CASSLDGQYGYTF
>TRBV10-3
CAISVKGEGTEAFF
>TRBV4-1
CASSQDQGGNEQFF
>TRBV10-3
CAIRQDFYGYTF
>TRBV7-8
CASSFRDSPLGQFF
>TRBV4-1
CASSLGLAGDGKTQYF
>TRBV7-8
CASSQRTAGGEQYF
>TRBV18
CASSPLGGGHYNEQFF
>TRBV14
CASSPDTYLISGNTIYF
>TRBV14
CASSYSEGATQFF
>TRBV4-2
CASSQGSSGANVLTF
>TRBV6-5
CASSYSIEGDQPQHF
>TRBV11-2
CASSPIASGGAALETQYF
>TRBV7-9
CASSLLNTEAFF
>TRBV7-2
CASSPSGSGNTIYF
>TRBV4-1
CASSQDLWGLFPSGANVLTF
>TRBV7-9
CASSQKRIATNEKLFF
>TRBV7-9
CASSLQGFNTEAFF
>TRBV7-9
CASSRTGEGSYGYTF
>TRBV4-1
CASSQEVAGGTDTQYF
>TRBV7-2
CASSPLDAGNYGYTF
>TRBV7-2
CASSSGQFYGYTF
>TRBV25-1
CASSGSGAYNEQFF
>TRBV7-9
CASSFPSGGGTETQYF
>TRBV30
CAWTWTAGKAFF
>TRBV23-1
CASNSMNTEAFF
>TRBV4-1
CASSQAGLGPGTQYF
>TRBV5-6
CASSSRVSGNQPQHF
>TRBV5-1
CASTPGTDGAQYF
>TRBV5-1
CASSWNPGESFGAFF
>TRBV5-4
CASSPRKTFLVPDTQYF
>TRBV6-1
CASSWTGSTTGELFF
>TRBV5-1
CASSRAGQSSGNTIYF
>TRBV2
CASSDRGNEQFF
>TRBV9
CASSTRATFPNEQYF
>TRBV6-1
CASSSGPGRVDGYTF
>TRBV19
CASSVNLVTTNTEAFF
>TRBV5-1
CASRPGILTNYGYTF
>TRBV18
CASSPTGGEKLFF
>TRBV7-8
CASSLAPGFTQPQHF
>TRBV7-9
CASSLSGEETQYF